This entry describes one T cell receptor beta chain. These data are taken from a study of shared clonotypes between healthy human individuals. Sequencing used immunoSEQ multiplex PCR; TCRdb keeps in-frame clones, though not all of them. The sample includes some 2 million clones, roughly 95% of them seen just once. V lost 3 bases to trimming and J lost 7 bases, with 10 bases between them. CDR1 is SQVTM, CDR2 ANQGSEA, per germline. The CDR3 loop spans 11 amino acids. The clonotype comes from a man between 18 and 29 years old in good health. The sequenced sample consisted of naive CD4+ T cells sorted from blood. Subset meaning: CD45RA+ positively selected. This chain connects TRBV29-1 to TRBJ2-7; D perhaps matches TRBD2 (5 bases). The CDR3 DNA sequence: TGCAGCGTTGATACGGGGTGGGAGCAGTACTTC. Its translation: CSVDTGWEQYF.